This T cell receptor beta chain originates from a study of CD8+ T cells in alopecia areata. Sequencing used cDNA as its template, made by extracting RNA and reverse transcribing it. TCRdb's table, derived via immunoSEQ multiplex PCR, lists solely in-frame clones and lacks some. The table includes under 200,000 clones, less than 70% detected once. The treatment: oral pan-JAK inhibitor, 5-10 mg twice daily. The sample consisted of CD4+ T cells sorted from blood, taken at week 4, from a patient treated with tofacitinib. The receptor's source is a human donor with alopecia areata.

The CDR3 protein is CASSLRGGAETQYF. The CDR3 nucleotides read TGTGCCAGCAGCCTACGGGGGGGGGCGGAGACCCAGTACTTC. V usage is TRBV5-4 and J usage is TRBJ2-5, with 8 positions matching TRBD2. The CDR3 length is 14 residues. Trimming removed 4 bases from V and 5 bases from J; junction bases left unmatched: 7. Germline V gene sequence: CDR1 SGHNT, CDR2 YYREEE (reference sequence).